The 6 T cell receptor beta chains given below trace back to one sample, sequenced in a study of cytomegalovirus exposure and HLA in healthy donors. PCR employed 60 Vbeta and 13 Jbeta primers. Only in-frame clones appear in the TCRdb table, and some are missing; sequencing was by immunoSEQ multiplex PCR. Among some 150,000 clones listed, over 75% were seen once. Sequencing was done on a sample of PBMCs. The receptors originated from a man between 40 and 49 years old in good health and CMV-seropositive.

V and J are TRBV5-1 and TRBJ2-7; D is possibly TRBD2 (5 bases). Germline values: CDR1 SGHRS, CDR2 YFSETQ. The CDR3 extends over 15 amino acids. V lost 4 bases and J lost 2, with 16 bases in between. CDR3 bases: TGCGCCAGCAGCCCCGCGGCGGGCACCGCCTACGAGCAGTACTTC. Translated, it gives CASSPAAGTAYEQYF.

The DNA for the CDR3 is TGTGCCAGCAGCCCTCCCGATGGGGCAGGGTACATTCAGTACTTC. Residues: CASSPPDGAGYIQYF. The chain is built from TRBV4-2 and TRBJ2-4, with a tentative D call TRBD1 (5 bases). The V gene lost 4 bases and the J gene lost 8 bases, with 18 bases spanning the gap. Germline assignment: CDR1 LGHNA and CDR2 YNFKEQ. There are 15 residues in the CDR3.

V and J are TRBV4-2 and TRBJ2-1; 13 nucleotides align to TRBD2. The germline V gene has CDR1 LGHNA and CDR2 YNFKEQ. The CDR3 has 18 residues. The V segment lost 1 base and the J segment 2 bases; nucleotides outside the gene matches: 5. The CDR3 is CASSQATGLAGAYNEQFF. CDR3 nucleotides: TGTGCCAGCAGCCAAGCTACTGGACTAGCGGGAGCCTACAATGAGCAGTTCTTC.

The chain combines TRBV27 with TRBJ1-5; 7 nucleotides align to TRBD1. V lost 5 bases and J lost 7; bases outside the gene matches: 8. The germline V gene has CDR1 MNHEY and CDR2 SMNVEV (reference sequence). This CDR3 has 14 residues. The CDR3 reads CASSTTGAEQPQHF. CDR3 sequence (DNA): TGTGCCAGCAGTACAACAGGGGCCGAGCAGCCCCAGCATTTT.

In this sample, this clone turned up once. The rearrangement joins TRBV5-1 to TRBJ1-1, with a tentative D call TRBD1 (5 bases). Germline-derived CDR1 and CDR2 are SGHRS and YFSETQ. The CDR3 runs 15 residues. V lost 0 bases, J lost 2 bases, and 11 bases lay in between. The CDR3, as DNA: TGCGCCAGCAGCTTGGTGCGACAGCGTAACACTGAAGCTTTCTTT. Translation gives CASSLVRQRNTEAFF.

V is TRBV6-5 and J is TRBJ2-2, with D tentatively TRBD1 (6 bases). The germline V and J ends were trimmed by 2 bases and 4 bases, with 14 bases remaining between them. The CDR3 is 16 residues long. Germline CDR1 is MNHEY and CDR2 is SVGAGI. The CDR3 sequence is CASSYLHRAGTGELFF. In DNA, the CDR3 is TGTGCCAGCAGTTACCTCCACAGGGCGGGCACCGGGGAGCTGTTTTTT.